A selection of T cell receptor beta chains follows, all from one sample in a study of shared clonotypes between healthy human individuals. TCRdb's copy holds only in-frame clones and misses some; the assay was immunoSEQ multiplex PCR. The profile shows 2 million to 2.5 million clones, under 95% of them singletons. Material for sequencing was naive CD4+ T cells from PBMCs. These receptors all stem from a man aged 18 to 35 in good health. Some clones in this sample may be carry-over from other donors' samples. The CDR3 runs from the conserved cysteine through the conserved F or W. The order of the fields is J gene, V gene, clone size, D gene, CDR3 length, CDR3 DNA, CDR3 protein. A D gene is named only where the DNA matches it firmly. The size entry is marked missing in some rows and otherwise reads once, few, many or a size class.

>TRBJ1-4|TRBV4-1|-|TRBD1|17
TGCGCCAGCAGCCAAGTGATCGCCGGGACAGGTCTAGAAAAACTGTTTTTT
CASSQVIAGTGLEKLFF
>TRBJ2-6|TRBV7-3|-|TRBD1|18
TGTGCCAGCAGCTTAAGGGGACAGGGGAGCTCTGGGGCCAACGTCCTGACTTTC
CASSLRGQGSSGANVLTF
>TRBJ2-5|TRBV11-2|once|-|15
TGTGCCAGCAGCTTAGGTGCAGGGAATCTGGAGACCCAGTACTTC
CASSLGAGNLETQYF
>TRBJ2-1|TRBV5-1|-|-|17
TGCGCCAGCAGCCCTGCCCCCCGGGACTCCGAAGGGAATGAGCAGTTCTTC
CASSPAPRDSEGNEQFF
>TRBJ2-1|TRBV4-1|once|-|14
TGCGCCAGCAGCCGCCGGGGAGAATACAATGAGCAGTTCTTC
CASSRRGEYNEQFF
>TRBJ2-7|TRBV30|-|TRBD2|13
TGTGCCTGGAGGGGACTAGCGGGAAGCGAGCAGTACTTC
CAWRGLAGSEQYF
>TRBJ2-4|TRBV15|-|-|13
TGTGCCACCAGCACTACAGCGGGAAACATTCAGTACTTC
CATSTTAGNIQYF
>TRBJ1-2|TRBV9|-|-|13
TGTGCCAGCAGCGCACAGGGTTCCCGTGGCTACACCTTC
CASSAQGSRGYTF
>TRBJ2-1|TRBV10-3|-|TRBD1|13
TGTGCCACCGGACAGGGGACAAGCAATGAGCAGTTCTTC
CATGQGTSNEQFF
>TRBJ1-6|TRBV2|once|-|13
TGTGCCAGCAGTAGGGACTTCAATTCACCCCTCCACTTT
CASSRDFNSPLHF
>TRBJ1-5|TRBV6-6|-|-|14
TGTGCCAGCAGTCCGACAGGCCTAAATCAGCCCCAGCATTTT
CASSPTGLNQPQHF
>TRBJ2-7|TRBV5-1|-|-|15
TGCGCCAGCAGCTTGGGCGGGGGCGCGGGTCTCGAGCAGTACTTC
CASSLGGGAGLEQYF
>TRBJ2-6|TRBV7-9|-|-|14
TGTGCCAGCAGCTTACAGTCTGGGGCCAACGTCCTGACTTTC
CASSLQSGANVLTF
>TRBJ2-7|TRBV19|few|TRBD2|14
TGTGCCAGTAGTAGAGCGGGAGGGCCCTACGAGCAGTACTTC
CASSRAGGPYEQYF
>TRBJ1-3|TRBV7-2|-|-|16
TGTGCCAGCAGACCAACAGGAGGACCCGGGGGAAACACCATATATTTT
CASRPTGGPGGNTIYF
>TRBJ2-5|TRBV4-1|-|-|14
TGCGCCAGCAGCCCCCGGGTCCTTATTGGGACCCAGTACTTC
CASSPRVLIGTQYF
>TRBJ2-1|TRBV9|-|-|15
TGTGCCAGCAGCATGTCGACTAACTCCTACAATGAGCAGTTCTTC
CASSMSTNSYNEQFF
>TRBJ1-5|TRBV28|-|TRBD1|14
TGTGCCAGCAGTGACAGGGGCCAGTATCAGCCCCAGCATTTT
CASSDRGQYQPQHF
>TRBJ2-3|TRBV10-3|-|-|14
TGTGCCATCAGCGTGGACAGTAACACAGATACGCAGTATTTT
CAISVDSNTDTQYF
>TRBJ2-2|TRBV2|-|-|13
TGTGCCAGCAGGAACAGGAACACCGGGGAGCTGTTTTTT
CASRNRNTGELFF
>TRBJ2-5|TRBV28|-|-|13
TGTGCCAGCAGTTTCCGGGCTCGGTGGACCCAGTACTTC
CASSFRARWTQYF
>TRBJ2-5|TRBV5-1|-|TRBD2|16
TGCGCCAGCAGCTCTGGGACTAGCGGGGGTCAAGAGACCCAGTACTTC
CASSSGTSGGQETQYF
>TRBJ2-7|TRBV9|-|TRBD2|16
TGTGCCAGCAGCAAGGGACTAGCGGATCCTACCTACGAGCAGTACTTC
CASSKGLADPTYEQYF
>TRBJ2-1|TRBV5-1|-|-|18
TGCGCCAGCAGCCTAGTGTCTCGAGCGGGCCTTGGGGTCAATGAGCAGTTCTTC
CASSLVSRAGLGVNEQFF
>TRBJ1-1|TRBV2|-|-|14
TGTGCCAGCAGTGTCGGCAGGGCCAACACTGAAGCTTTCTTT
CASSVGRANTEAFF
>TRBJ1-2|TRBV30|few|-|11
TGTGCCTCCGGAAAGGGCTATGGCTACACCTTC
CASGKGYGYTF
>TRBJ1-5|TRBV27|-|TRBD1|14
TGTGCCAGCAGACGGACAGGGGGCAATCAGCCCCAGCATTTT
CASRRTGGNQPQHF
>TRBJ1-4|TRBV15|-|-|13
TGTGCCACCAGCAGGGGGGCTAATGAAAAACTGTTTTTT
CATSRGANEKLFF
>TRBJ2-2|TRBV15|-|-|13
TGTGCCACCAGCAGAGTCGTGACCGGGGAGCTGTTTTTT
CATSRVVTGELFF
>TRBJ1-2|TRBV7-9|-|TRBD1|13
TGTGCCAGCAGCTCAGGACAGGGTTATGGCTACACCTTC
CASSSGQGYGYTF
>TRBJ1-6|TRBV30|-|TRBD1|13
TGTGCCTGGAGGGGACAGGAAAATTCACCCCTCCACTTT
CAWRGQENSPLHF
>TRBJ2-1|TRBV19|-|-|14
TGTGCCACATTAGTGGGCGGCACCTACAATGAGCAGTTCTTC
CATLVGGTYNEQFF
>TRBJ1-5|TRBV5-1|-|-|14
TGCGCCAGCAGCTTGGGGATTAGCAATCAGCCCCAGCATTTT
CASSLGISNQPQHF
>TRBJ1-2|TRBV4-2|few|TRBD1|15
TGTGCCAGCAGCCACTACAGGGGAGAGAACTATGGCTACACCTTC
CASSHYRGENYGYTF
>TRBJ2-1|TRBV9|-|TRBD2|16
TGTGCCAGCAGCCCCCGGTTTAGCGGGTGGGAAAATGAGCAGTTCTTC
CASSPRFSGWENEQFF
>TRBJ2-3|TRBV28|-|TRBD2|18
TGTGCCAGCAGTCCAATTTTACCACTAGCGGGAGGGCGGGATACGCAGTATTTT
CASSPILPLAGGRDTQYF
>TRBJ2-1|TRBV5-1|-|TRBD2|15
TGCGCCAGCAGCCCCGGGACTAGCGGGAGAAATGAGCAGTTCTTC
CASSPGTSGRNEQFF
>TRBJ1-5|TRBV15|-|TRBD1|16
TGTGCCACCAGCAGCGGCAGGACAGGGGCTAATCAGCCCCAGCATTTT
CATSSGRTGANQPQHF
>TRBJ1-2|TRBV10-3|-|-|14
TGTGCCATCAGTGAGACAGGGCGAGACTATGGCTACACCTTC
CAISETGRDYGYTF
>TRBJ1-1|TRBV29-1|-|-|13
TGCAGCGTTGATGGGGAACGACGGGGTGAAGCTTTCTTT
CSVDGERRGEAFF
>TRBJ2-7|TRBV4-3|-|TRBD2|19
TGCGCCAGCAGCCAAGATTATCGGCCTAGCGGGGTGGAGCGCTACGAGCAGTACTTC
CASSQDYRPSGVERYEQYF
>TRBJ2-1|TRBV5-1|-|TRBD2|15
TGCGCCAGCAGCTTGGGACTAGCGGGAGATTGGGAGCAGTTCTTC
CASSLGLAGDWEQFF
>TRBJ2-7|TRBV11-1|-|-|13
TGTGCCAGCAGCTTAGAGGACGGACTCCCGGGGTACTTC
CASSLEDGLPGYF
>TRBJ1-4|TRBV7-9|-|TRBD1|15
TGTGCCAGCAGCACTAGGGACAGGCCTAATGAAAAACTGTTTTTT
CASSTRDRPNEKLFF
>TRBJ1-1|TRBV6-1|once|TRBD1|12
TGTGCCAGCAGTTTTACAGGGGTTGGAGCTTTCTTT
CASSFTGVGAFF
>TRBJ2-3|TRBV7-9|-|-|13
TGTGCCAGCCCCTTAGAGGGTAAAGATACGCAGTATTTT
CASPLEGKDTQYF
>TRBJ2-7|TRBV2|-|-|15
TGTGCCAGCAGGCCCGGGGGCAGGACGACCTACGAGCAGTACTTC
CASRPGGRTTYEQYF
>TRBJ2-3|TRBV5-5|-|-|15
TGTGCCAGCAGCTTGGATGTTGGGGGGACAGATACGCAGTATTTT
CASSLDVGGTDTQYF
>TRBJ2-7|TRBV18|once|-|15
TGTGCCAGCTCACCACCTTCAGGGGCAGGCTACGAGCAGTACTTC
CASSPPSGAGYEQYF
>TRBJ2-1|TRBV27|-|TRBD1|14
TGTGCCAGCAGTTCTAACAGGGGGCTGGGTGAGCAGTTCTTC
CASSSNRGLGEQFF
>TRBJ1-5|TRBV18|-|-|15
TGTGCCAGCTCACCACCTAGTAATAGCAATCAGCCCCAGCATTTT
CASSPPSNSNQPQHF
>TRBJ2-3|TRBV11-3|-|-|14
TGTGCCAGCAGCCAGGGTGGTGGCACAGATACGCAGTATTTT
CASSQGGGTDTQYF